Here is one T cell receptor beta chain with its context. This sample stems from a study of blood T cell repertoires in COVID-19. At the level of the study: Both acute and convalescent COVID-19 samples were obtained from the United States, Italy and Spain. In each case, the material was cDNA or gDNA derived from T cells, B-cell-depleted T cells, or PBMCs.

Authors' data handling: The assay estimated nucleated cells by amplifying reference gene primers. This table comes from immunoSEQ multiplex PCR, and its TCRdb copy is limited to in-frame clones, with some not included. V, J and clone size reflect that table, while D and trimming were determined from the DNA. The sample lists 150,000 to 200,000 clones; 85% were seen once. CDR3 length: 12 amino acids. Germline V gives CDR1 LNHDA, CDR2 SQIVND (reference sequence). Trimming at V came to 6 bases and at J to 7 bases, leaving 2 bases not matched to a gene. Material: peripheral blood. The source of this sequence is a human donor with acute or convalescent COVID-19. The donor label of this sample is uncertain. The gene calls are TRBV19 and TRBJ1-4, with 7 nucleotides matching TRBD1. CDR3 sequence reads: CASRGGGEKLFF. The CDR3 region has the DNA TGTGCCAGTAGAGGGGGCGGTGAAAAACTGTTTTTT.